The 31 T cell receptor beta chains presented below share a single source sample, sequenced in a study of T cell repertoires in MIS-A myocarditis. Sequencing was performed with immunoSEQ multiplex PCR; in TCRdb, only in-frame clones are kept and a portion is missing. There are over 9,000 clones in the sample; about 83% occur only once, and 25% to 35% lies in the top ten. Sequences were obtained from right ventricle heart tissue obtained at autopsy. Every receptor here comes from a young man with fulminant myocarditis from multisystem inflammatory syndrome in adults (MIS-A) after COVID-19.

This sequence joins TRBV27 and TRBJ2-1; the D gene is possibly TRBD2 (5 bases). Germline V CDR1 and CDR2: MNHEY, SMNVEV (reference sequence). V was clipped by 7 bases and J by 12 bases, with 34 bases between them. The CDR3 covers 18 residues. The CDR3 loop is CASTRRVMGDPLSMVQFF. CDR3 DNA sequence: TGTGCCAGCACTCGACGGGTAATGGGAGATCCCCTTTCAATGGTGCAGTTCTTC.

This clone was picked up one time. The V gene is TRBV11-2, the J gene TRBJ2-3; D is unclear. This CDR3 has 15 amino acids. Trimming stripped 0 bases from V and 0 bases from J, with 7 bases between. The germline V gene has CDR1 SGHAT and CDR2 FQNNGV. The CDR3 DNA follows: TGTGCCAGCAGCTTAGAGGCCCATAGCACAGATACGCAGTATTTT. This sequence encodes CASSLEAHSTDTQYF.

The chain joins TRBV11-2 to TRBJ2-2, with 7 bases aligning to TRBD1. CDR1 is SGHAT, CDR2 FQNNGV, per germline. This CDR3 has 15 amino acids. V lost 5 bases, J lost 6 bases, and 9 bases stayed unmatched. The CDR3, as DNA: TGTGCCAGCAGCCAACAAGGGGGCAGGGCCGGGGAGCTGTTTTTT. Amino acid sequence: CASSQQGGRAGELFF.

This sequence joins TRBV6-1 and TRBJ1-1; D remains ambiguous. The CDR3 length is 11 residues. CDR1 and CDR2 from the germline V gene are MNHNS and SASEGT. V was cut by 3 bases and J by 6 bases, with 5 bases left in between. CDR3 DNA sequence: TGTGCCAGCAGTGACGGCGCTGAAGCTTTCTTT. Its translation is CASSDGAEAFF.

The V and J genes are TRBV12-3 or TRBV12-4 and TRBJ1-1; 7 positions agree with TRBD1. V lost 5 bases to trimming and J lost 8 bases; unmatched junction nucleotides: 8. This CDR3 spans 13 amino acids. This CDR3 is CASSNRGLGEAFF. For the CDR3, the DNA is TGTGCCAGCAGTAACAGGGGTTTGGGCGAAGCTTTCTTT.

The V call is TRBV12-2, the J call TRBJ1-5; TRBD1, the table's D call, was not compared with the DNA. TRBV12-2 is labeled a pseudogene. The length of the CDR3 is 15 residues. The CDR3 DNA follows: TGTGCAAGTCGCTTCCCAGTACCTAGCAATCAGCCCCAGCATTTT. It codes for CASRFPVPSNQPQHF.

This chain joins TRBV12-3 or TRBV12-4 and TRBJ2-7; unclear D gene. Deletions cut 5 bases from V and 3 bases from J, with 8 bases between. The CDR3 runs to 12 residues. The CDR3 bases are TGTGCCAGCAGTCCCCGGGTCTACGAGCAGTACTTC. Amino acid sequence: CASSPRVYEQYF.

CDR3 sequence: CATGQPNTEAFF. The DNA for the CDR3 is TGTGCCACGGGACAGCCGAACACTGAAGCTTTCTTT. The rearrangement joins TRBV10-3 to TRBJ1-1; 7 nucleotides agree with TRBD1. Germline CDR1 and CDR2: ENHRY and SYGVKD. This CDR3 contains 12 residues. Germline trimming cut 10 bases from V and 1 base from J; bases unmatched to any gene: 3.

The V and J genes are TRBV7-6 and TRBJ2-5; 9 nucleotides match TRBD2. V lost 8 bases and J lost 2; bases outside the gene matches: 9. The CDR3 is 15 residues long. Germline V lookup: CDR1 SGHVS, CDR2 FNYEAQ. CDR3 sequence: CASPRSGGLQETQYF. The CDR3 region has the DNA TGTGCCAGCCCCCGGAGCGGGGGGTTACAAGAGACCCAGTACTTC.

The chain carries TRBV7-6 and TRBJ2-5; TRBD1 aligns across 7 bases. This CDR3 comprises 15 residues. From germline, CDR1 is SGHVS and CDR2 FNYEAQ. V lost 4 bases and J lost 2; bases outside the gene matches: 7. The CDR3 coding sequence is TGTGCCAGCAGCTCAATAACAGGGGTACAAGAGACCCAGTACTTC. Translating gives CASSSITGVQETQYF.

The V and J genes are TRBV2 and TRBJ2-3; the D gene is possibly TRBD2 (6 bases). V was cut by 6 bases and J by 1 base, with 8 bases left in between. The V gene's germline CDR1 is SNHLY and CDR2 FYNNEI. This CDR3 is 13 amino acids long. CDR3 nucleotides: TGTGCCAGCAGAATAGCGGGCACAGATACGCAGTATTTT. Its translation is CASRIAGTDTQYF.

The rearrangement uses TRBV19 and TRBJ1-6; D might be TRBD1 (6 bases). The CDR3 sequence is 15 residues long. Trimming shortened V by 4 bases and J by 7 bases, and 14 bases separated the two germline ends. Germline V lookup: CDR1 LNHDA, CDR2 SQIVND (reference sequence). In DNA form, the CDR3 reads TGTGCCAGTAGTAGGGGGGCCAGAAGAAATTCACCCCTCCACTTT. Translated, it gives CASSRGARRNSPLHF.

The chain joins TRBV11-2 to TRBJ2-1; 8 nucleotides line up with TRBD2. This CDR3 has 18 residues. Germline V gene data show CDR1 as SGHAT and CDR2 as FQNNGV. V was pared by 6 bases and J by 0 bases, with 13 bases of the junction left unmatched. This CDR3 reads CASRTLGRTSGSYNEQFF. CDR3 DNA sequence: TGTGCCAGCAGGACCTTGGGTAGAACTAGCGGCTCCTACAATGAGCAGTTCTTC.

The chain combines TRBV11-2 with TRBJ1-1; the D is unclear. The CDR3 spans 14 residues. The V gene lost 0 bases and the J gene lost 8 bases, with 13 bases spanning the gap. CDR1 and CDR2 (germline): SGHAT, FQNNGV. The CDR3 sequence is CASSLDRPPEEAFF. The CDR3 DNA follows: TGTGCCAGCAGCTTAGATCGCCCGCCCGAGGAAGCTTTCTTT.

V is TRBV29-1 and J is TRBJ2-1, with 12 bases fitting TRBD1. V was clipped by 7 bases and J by 5 bases; unmatched bases: 6. The CDR3 length is 14 residues. The germline CDR1 and CDR2 sequences are SQVTM and ANQGSEA. CDR3: CSAHGTGGHNEQFF. The CDR3 coding sequence is TGCAGCGCTCACGGGACAGGGGGCCACAATGAGCAGTTCTTC.

V gene TRBV7-9 combines with J gene TRBJ2-5; the D gene is possibly TRBD1 (6 bases). Trimming took off 7 bases at V and 5 bases at J, with 11 bases between the two ends. CDR1 is SEHNR, CDR2 FQNEAQ, per germline (reference sequence). This CDR3 contains 12 residues. In nucleotides, the CDR3 is TGTGCCAGCACAGGGGTACGGGAGACCCAGTACTTC. The encoded protein is CASTGVRETQYF. Complete variable domain (other parts from reference TRBV7-9 and TRBJ2-5): DTGVSQNPRHKITKRGQNVTFRCDPISEHNRLYWYRQTLGQGPEFLTYFQNEAQLEKSRLLSDRFSAERPKGSFSTLEIQRTEQGDSAMYLCASTGVRETQYFGPGTRLLVL.

This clone came up once. The chain joins TRBV27 to TRBJ2-6; no reliable D call. The germline gives CDR1 MNHEY, CDR2 SMNVEV (reference sequence). Trimming removed 0 bases from V and 3 bases from J, with 0 bases in between. This CDR3 has 13 residues. CDR3 bases: TGTGCCAGCAGTTTATCTGGGGCCAACGTCCTGACTTTC. As protein: CASSLSGANVLTF. The full variable domain, completed using reference TRBV27 and TRBJ2-6, is EAQVTQNPRYLITVTGKKLTVTCSQNMNHEYMSWYRQDPGLGLRQIYYSMNVEVTDKGDVPEGYKVSRKEKRNFPLILESPSPNQTSLYFCASSLSGANVLTFGAGSRLTVL.

J is TRBJ1-3 and V is TRBV28; no clear D. CDR3 size: 15 residues. Germline CDR1 and CDR2: MDHEN and SYDVKM. With 2 bases removed from V and 0 bases from J, the gap between germline ends came to 8 bases. CDR3 protein: CASSLQPHSGNTIYF. CDR3 bases: TGTGCCAGCAGTTTACAGCCCCACTCTGGAAACACCATATATTTT.

The rearrangement joins TRBV30 to TRBJ2-1; D remains ambiguous. Germline CDR1 is GTSNPN and CDR2 is SVGIG (reference sequence). The CDR3 runs 14 residues. Trimming took 3 bases from V and 4 from J, leaving 13 bases between them. In DNA, the CDR3 is TGTGCCTGGAGCGTGGGCTTAGGATACAATGAGCAGTTCTTC. Translating gives CAWSVGLGYNEQFF.

The sample holds a few counts of this clone. V gene TRBV2 combines with J gene TRBJ1-1; D is undetermined. The CDR3 has 10 residues. Germline V gives CDR1 SNHLY, CDR2 FYNNEI. V gave up 9 bases and J gave up 4 bases, with 6 bases separating them. CDR3: CARFSTEAFF. DNA for the CDR3: TGTGCCAGATTCTCCACTGAAGCTTTCTTT.

The chain combines TRBV2 with TRBJ2-1; no reliable D call. The CDR3 runs to 11 residues. The germline V and J ends were trimmed by 0 bases and 12 bases, with 6 bases remaining between them. The germline gives CDR1 SNHLY, CDR2 FYNNEI. The CDR3 loop is CASSEAQRQFF. The DNA of the CDR3 is TGTGCCAGCAGTGAAGCGCAACGGCAGTTCTTC.

The chain recombines TRBV28 with TRBJ2-3; 10 positions agree with TRBD2. The CDR3 has 12 amino acids. Germline lookup yields CDR1 MDHEN and CDR2 SYDVKM. The V and J ends lost 11 bases and 5 bases, in that order; junction bases with no gene match: 4. The CDR3 region is CAASGGVDTQYF. The CDR3 DNA follows: TGTGCCGCGAGCGGGGGGGTAGATACGCAGTATTTT.

V and J are TRBV9 and TRBJ1-5; unclear D gene. Germline CDR1 is SGDLS and CDR2 is YYNGEE. The germline V and J ends were trimmed by 0 bases and 0 bases, with 31 bases remaining between them. The CDR3 length is 23 residues. The chain's CDR3 is CASSVALAEWSPPPRYSNQPQHF. For the CDR3, the DNA is TGTGCCAGCAGCGTAGCTCTCGCTGAATGGTCCCCGCCTCCCAGATATAGCAATCAGCCCCAGCATTTT.

Here the CDR3 DNA reads TGTGCCAGTAGCCATCTCCAGGGGACGGACACTGAAGCTTTCTTT. This codes for CASSHLQGTDTEAFF. The V gene is TRBV19, the J gene TRBJ1-1, with D perhaps matching TRBD1 (6 bases). Germline V gives CDR1 LNHDA, CDR2 SQIVND (reference sequence). V dropped 6 bases and J dropped 3 bases, with 17 bases sitting between them. The CDR3 totals 15 residues.

The chain links TRBV9 to TRBJ2-3; no firm D call. The CDR3 runs to 12 residues. The V gene lost 1 base and the J gene lost 0 bases, with 0 bases spanning the gap. The germline CDR1 and CDR2 sequences are SGDLS and YYNGEE. CDR3 DNA sequence: TGTGCCAGCAGCGTAAGCACAGATACGCAGTATTTT. It codes for CASSVSTDTQYF.

The CDR3 sequence is CATSPGLSNQPQHF. In DNA, the CDR3 is TGTGCCACCAGCCCAGGGTTAAGCAATCAGCCCCAGCATTTT. The V gene is TRBV15, the J gene TRBJ1-5, with a weak D call TRBD1 (5 bases). The V and J ends lost 5 bases and 1 base respectively, with 9 bases between them. CDR3 length equals 14 residues. Per the germline V gene, CDR1 is LNHNV and CDR2 is YYDKDF (reference sequence).

The chain has TRBV30 and TRBJ1-6; no clear D. Germline V lookup: CDR1 GTSNPN, CDR2 SVGIG (reference sequence). This CDR3 is built from 14 residues. With 2 bases removed from V and 7 bases from J, the gap between germline ends came to 12 bases. CDR3 nucleotide sequence: TGTGCCTGGAGTATCGGTGGGCGAAATTCACCCCTCCACTTT. Protein: CAWSIGGRNSPLHF.

This clone was recorded only once. The rearrangement joins TRBV5-1 to TRBJ1-1; D ambiguous. The CDR3 is made up of 14 amino acids. Trimming removed 0 bases from V and 0 bases from J, with 6 bases in between. Per germline, CDR1 SGHRS and CDR2 YFSETQ. The CDR3: CASSLDVVNTEAFF. The CDR3 coding sequence is TGCGCCAGCAGCTTGGATGTGGTGAACACTGAAGCTTTCTTT.

The chain has TRBV19 and TRBJ2-5; TRBD2 might be the D (5 bases). This CDR3 is built from 12 residues. Per the germline V gene, CDR1 is LNHDA and CDR2 is SQIVND (reference sequence). With 5 bases removed from V and 3 bases from J, the gap between germline ends came to 7 bases. Here the CDR3 reads CASSLGKETQYF. CDR3 nucleotides: TGTGCCAGTAGTCTCGGGAAAGAGACCCAGTACTTC.

This rearrangement joins TRBV4-2 to TRBJ1-3; 10 nucleotides agree with TRBD1. There are 17 residues in the CDR3. V was pared by 4 bases and J by 7 bases, with 13 bases of the junction left unmatched. Germline V gene lookup returns CDR1 LGHNA and CDR2 YNFKEQ. CDR3: CASSRGRGDRGGNTIYF. The CDR3 coding sequence is TGTGCCAGCAGCCGAGGCCGAGGGGACAGGGGTGGGAACACCATATATTTT.

The chain is built from TRBV15 and TRBJ1-5; no reliable D call. The CDR3 runs 14 residues. Germline V gene data show CDR1 as LNHNV and CDR2 as YYDKDF (reference sequence). Trimming removed 0 bases at V and 2 bases at J, with 5 bases between. In DNA form, the CDR3 reads TGTGCCACCAGCAGAGAAAGGGGCAATCAGCCCCAGCATTTT. Protein: CATSRERGNQPQHF. The full variable domain, its missing parts supplied by reference TRBV15 and TRBJ1-5, is DAMVIQNPRYQVTQFGKPVTLSCSQTLNHNVMYWYQQKSSQAPKLLFHYYDKDFNNEADTPDNFQSRRPNTSFCFLDIRSPGLGDTAMYLCATSRERGNQPQHFGDGTRLSIL.